The T cell receptor (beta chain) described here comes from a study of cytomegalovirus exposure and HLA in healthy donors. Per the germline V gene, CDR1 is SGHRS and CDR2 is YFSETQ. Unmatched junction bases numbered 5, after V lost 3 bases and J lost 1 base. The length of the CDR3 is 16 residues. 13 Jbeta primers and 60 Vbeta primers were used for the PCR. Measured with immunoSEQ multiplex PCR; TCRdb has only the in-frame clones, and not every one. Of around 86,000 clones listed, about three quarters were seen once; the top ten hold approximately 6%. The chain joins TRBV5-1 to TRBJ2-3; 10 bases are a match to TRBD2. This TCR came from a female donor in good health and CMV-seronegative. The specimen sequenced was PBMCs. The CDR3 DNA reads TGCGCCAGCAGCTCGGAAGGACTAGCGGGCACAGATACGCAGTATTTT. This translates into CASSSEGLAGTDTQYF. Full variable domain (outside the CDR3, taken from reference TRBV5-1 and TRBJ2-3): KAGVTQTPRYLIKTRGQQVTLSCSPISGHRSVSWYQQTPGQGLQFLFEYFSETQRNKGNFPGRFSGRQFSNSRSEMNVSTLELGDSALYLCASSSEGLAGTDTQYFGPGTRLTVL.